This T cell receptor beta chain was recovered during a study of T cell repertoires in cytomegalovirus infection. Whole-study context: Newly reported HLA-C-restricted and thoroughly characterized HLA-B-restricted CMV epitopes were employed. Indications of both CMV infection and matching HLA type were provided by public TCR beta signatures. General study results and limits: Ex vivo, HLA-C-restricted CMV-specific TCR beta clonotypes prevailed over the rest of the response.

TCRdb re-called the reads with MiXCR, one entry per CDR3 protein. The table lists a few hundred thousand distinct CDR3 sequences, 25% of them singletons. With regard to this clonotype: Its specificity is not known.

Germline V lookup: CDR1 LNHDA, CDR2 SQIVND (reference sequence). V shed 2 bases and J 1 base; nucleotides not matched to a gene: 11. The length of the CDR3 is 18 residues. The clonotype comes from a human donor in good health (CMV status not recorded). Some clones in this sample may be carry-over from other donors' samples. The input for sequencing was cultured PBMCs, taken from culture after CMV antigen stimulation. The rearrangement joins TRBV19 to TRBJ2-3; 8 bases are shared with TRBD1. DNA for the CDR3: TGTGCCAGTAGTATAATCTCTTGGGCAGGGGGCCGCACAGATACGCAGTATTTT. It yields the protein CASSIISWAGGRTDTQYF.